This TCR beta chain was obtained from a study of cytomegalovirus exposure and HLA in healthy donors. The CDR3 length is 15 residues. It was with 60 Vbeta and 13 Jbeta primers that the PCR ran. The repertoire was sequenced with immunoSEQ multiplex PCR; TCRdb's copy has only in-frame clones and lacks some. The table includes more than 100,000 clones, approximately 77% detected once. Sequenced sample: PBMCs. The receptor comes from a woman aged 60 to 75 in good health and CMV-seronegative. The V gene is TRBV21-1, the J gene TRBJ2-7; the table calls TRBD1, which could not be checked here. TRBV21-1 is given as a pseudogene. The CDR3 region is CASSGTGLREDEQYF. CDR3 DNA: TGTGCCAGCAGCGGTACAGGGCTGCGTGAAGACGAGCAGTACTTC.